These 32 T cell receptor beta chains share one sample of origin, sequenced in a study of cytomegalovirus exposure and HLA in healthy donors (TCRdb year 2017). Library method: the immunoSEQ multiplex PCR assay. The multiplex PCR relied on a mix of 60 forward primers for TCR Vbeta segments and 13 reverse primers for TCR Jbeta segments. TCRdb re-hosts the immuneACCESS table, in-frame sequences only. Its copies lack some clones; in the studies checked, an unresolved V gene accounts for under half of them, and the cause for the rest is not known. This sample lists 150,000 to 200,000 clones; more than 60% were detected once. The top ten clonotypes cover 2.5% to 3.5% of the sample. Sequenced: PBMCs. The receptor set was obtained from a female donor in good health and CMV-seronegative.

The chain has TRBV30 and TRBJ2-7; D call uncertain. Per germline, CDR1 GTSNPN and CDR2 SVGIG (reference sequence). The CDR3 runs 15 residues. The V end was cut by 0 bases, the J end by 2 bases, with 14 bases between. CDR3 protein: CAWSVTRGPTYEQYF. CDR3 bases: TGTGCCTGGAGTGTAACCCGAGGCCCTACCTACGAGCAGTACTTC.

This chain uses TRBV5-1 with TRBJ2-7, with D hard to call. V was shortened by 4 bases and J by 5 bases, with 7 bases between the two germline ends. The CDR3 is 11 residues long. The germline V gene encodes CDR1 SGHRS and CDR2 YFSETQ. Here the CDR3 reads CASSLSDEQYF. CDR3 bases: TGCGCCAGCAGCCTTTCGGACGAGCAGTACTTC. Combining the CDR3 with reference TRBV5-1 and TRBJ2-7 gives the whole variable domain KAGVTQTPRYLIKTRGQQVTLSCSPISGHRSVSWYQQTPGQGLQFLFEYFSETQRNKGNFPGRFSGRQFSNSRSEMNVSTLELGDSALYLCASSLSDEQYFGPGTRLTVT.

This clone was recorded once. The rearrangement joins TRBV5-1 to TRBJ1-1, with a possible D match to TRBD1 (5 bases). CDR1 and CDR2 from the germline V gene are SGHRS and YFSETQ. The V and J ends lost 3 bases and 3 bases respectively, with 9 bases between them. CDR3 length equals 13 residues. CDR3 sequence: CASSWGGDTEAFF. The CDR3 coding sequence is TGCGCCAGCAGCTGGGGCGGGGACACTGAAGCTTTCTTT.

The genes are TRBV5-4 and TRBJ1-6; 7 bases agree with TRBD1. The CDR3 length is 17 residues. V shed 0 bases, J shed 7 bases, and the junction held 10 bases outside the gene matches. Germline values: CDR1 SGHNT, CDR2 YYREEE (reference sequence). This CDR3 is CASSLDEGGVKNSPLHF. The CDR3, as DNA: TGTGCCAGCAGCTTGGATGAAGGGGGCGTCAAAAATTCACCCCTCCACTTT.

The chain carries TRBV19 and TRBJ2-7, with TRBD1 as a possible D gene (6 bases). The CDR3 spans 13 residues. The V end lost 6 bases, the J end lost 6 bases, and 15 bases lay between the germline ends. Looked up from germline, CDR1 is LNHDA and CDR2 is SQIVND (reference sequence). CDR3 in DNA: TGTGCCAGTAGCCCAGGGGACCTAGGCGAGCAGTACTTC. Translation gives CASSPGDLGEQYF.

The chain is built from TRBV6-1 and TRBJ2-3, with D possibly matching TRBD1 (6 bases). The length of the CDR3 is 14 residues. Trimming took off 6 bases at V and 0 bases at J, with 10 bases between the two ends. CDR1 is MNHNS and CDR2 is SASEGT in the germline V gene. CDR3 DNA sequence: TGTGCCAGCAGCAGGGGAACTAGCACAGATACGCAGTATTTT. This translates into CASSRGTSTDTQYF.

The V and J genes are TRBV7-9 and TRBJ2-1, with TRBD2 identical over 7 bases. Germline trimming cut 1 base from V and 4 bases from J; bases unmatched to any gene: 4. From germline, CDR1 is SEHNR and CDR2 FQNEAQ (reference sequence). The CDR3 sequence is 15 residues long. The CDR3 loop is CASSLGGSRYNEQFF. The CDR3 DNA follows: TGTGCCAGCAGCTTAGGCGGGAGTCGATACAATGAGCAGTTCTTC.

Concerning this clone itself: Other DNA sequences from this sample encode an identical CDR3 as well. V and J are TRBV5-1 and TRBJ1-6; 9 bases align to TRBD1. The CDR3 sequence is 15 residues long. The junction had 7 bases not matched to a gene; V was cut back by 4 bases and J by 8 bases. Germline-derived CDR1 and CDR2 are SGHRS and YFSETQ. The CDR3 region is CASSVRTGVDSPLHF. The CDR3 nucleotides read TGCGCCAGCAGCGTCCGGACAGGGGTCGATTCACCCCTCCACTTT.

The V call is TRBV11-3, the J call TRBJ2-1, with TRBD2 identical over 7 bases. V lost 2 bases, J lost 6 bases, and 4 bases stayed unmatched. The CDR3 has 14 amino acids. Germline loops: CDR1 SGHNT, CDR2 YENEEA. The CDR3 is CASSLSRTSNEQFF. CDR3 sequence (DNA): TGTGCCAGCAGCTTATCAAGGACTAGCAATGAGCAGTTCTTC.

The chain combines TRBV6-5 with TRBJ2-5; D call uncertain. The V end was cut by 5 bases, the J end by 1 base, with 11 bases between. Per the germline V gene, CDR1 is MNHEY and CDR2 is SVGAGI. This CDR3 spans 14 amino acids. This CDR3 reads CASSPTRSQETQYF. The CDR3 DNA sequence: TGTGCCAGCAGTCCTACCCGCTCCCAAGAGACCCAGTACTTC.

The rearrangement joins TRBV7-2 to TRBJ2-7, with TRBD2 matching 7 bases. Trimming took 0 bases from V and 3 from J; bases not matched to a gene: 5. The CDR3 consists of 15 residues. Per the germline V gene, CDR1 is SGHTA and CDR2 is FQGNSA. The CDR3 DNA follows: TGTGCCAGCAGCTTAGCGGGGGGGGATCGCTACGAGCAGTACTTC. Translation gives CASSLAGGDRYEQYF.

V usage is TRBV9 and J usage is TRBJ2-1; unclear D gene. The V gene lost 2 bases and the J gene lost 2 bases, with 8 bases spanning the gap. The CDR3 length is 14 residues. Germline V lookup: CDR1 SGDLS, CDR2 YYNGEE. The CDR3 DNA sequence: TGTGCCAGCAGCGTCGGGTACACCTACAATGAGCAGTTCTTC. This codes for CASSVGYTYNEQFF.

The chain employs TRBV28 and TRBJ2-7, with 9 bases fitting TRBD1. Germline trimming cut 8 bases from V and 4 bases from J; bases unmatched to any gene: 9. The CDR3 is 14 residues long. Germline CDR1 MDHEN, CDR2 SYDVKM. The CDR3 region is CASLKGQGLYEQYF. The DNA for the CDR3 is TGTGCCAGCCTGAAGGGACAGGGATTATACGAGCAGTACTTC.

This clone was seen a handful of times. The chain employs TRBV28 and TRBJ1-2; D is unclear. The CDR3 totals 16 residues. V lost 5 bases to trimming and J lost 0 bases, with 16 bases between them. CDR1 is MDHEN, CDR2 SYDVKM, per germline. CDR3 sequence (DNA): TGTGCCAGCAGTCTGAGGTTCGGCGCCACTAACTATGGCTACACCTTC. Its protein product is CASSLRFGATNYGYTF.

The chain uses TRBV7-2 and TRBJ2-2, with TRBD2 matching over 7 bases. In germline, CDR1 is SGHTA, CDR2 FQGNSA. V was clipped by 3 bases and J by 3 bases; unmatched bases: 7. This CDR3 comprises 16 residues. CDR3 sequence reads: CASSLLSGVDTGELFF. The CDR3 nucleotides read TGTGCCAGCAGCTTGTTAAGCGGGGTTGACACCGGGGAGCTGTTTTTT.

V is TRBV7-3 and J is TRBJ2-1; D gene ambiguous. Trimming took off 2 bases at V and 7 bases at J, with 9 bases between the two ends. Germline V CDR1 and CDR2: SGHTA, FQGTGA. The CDR3 is 13 residues long. The CDR3 loop reads CASSLGLFNEQFF. The CDR3 bases are TGTGCCAGCAGCTTAGGGCTGTTTAATGAGCAGTTCTTC.

V usage is TRBV30 and J usage is TRBJ1-5; 7 bases agree with TRBD1. V lost 2 bases and J lost 3; bases outside the gene matches: 10. The CDR3 covers 16 residues. CDR1 is GTSNPN and CDR2 is SVGIG in the germline V gene (reference sequence). The CDR3 loop reads CAWSPDGTANNQPQHF. CDR3 bases: TGTGCCTGGAGTCCGGATGGGACAGCGAACAATCAGCCCCAGCATTTT.

The chain joins TRBV19 to TRBJ2-5; 7 nucleotides line up with TRBD2. CDR1 and CDR2 from the germline V gene are LNHDA and SQIVND (reference sequence). This CDR3 region has 14 residues. The V and J ends lost 8 bases and 5 bases, in that order; junction bases with no gene match: 11. CDR3 coding DNA: TGTGCCAGTGGAGAAGGGAGGGCCCGGGAGACCCAGTACTTC. This translates into CASGEGRARETQYF.

CDR3: CASRGTGGPSDTGELFF. The CDR3 bases are TGCGCCAGCAGGGGAACGGGGGGGCCGAGCGACACCGGGGAGCTGTTTTTT. The gene calls are TRBV5-1 and TRBJ2-2; the match to TRBD2 covers 8 bases. Germline V CDR1 and CDR2: SGHRS, YFSETQ. The CDR3 covers 17 residues. With 5 bases clipped from V and 3 bases from J, the junction kept 12 bases outside the gene matches.

The rearrangement joins TRBV11-2 to TRBJ1-2; TRBD1 matches 8 bases. Germline V gene data show CDR1 as SGHAT and CDR2 as FQNNGV. V gave up 0 bases and J gave up 4 bases; unmatched junction bases: 4. The CDR3 contains 15 residues. The CDR3 DNA follows: TGTGCCAGCAGCTTAGAAGGTACAGGGGGCTATGGCTACACCTTC. As protein: CASSLEGTGGYGYTF.

The chain couples TRBV15 to TRBJ1-5, with 8 nucleotides matching TRBD1. Germline CDR1 is LNHNV and CDR2 is YYDKDF (reference sequence). With V trimmed by 6 bases and J by 6 bases, 10 bases remained unmatched. The CDR3 has 15 amino acids. Here the CDR3 DNA reads TGTGCCACCAGTTTACAGGGGGAGACTCGTCAGCCCCAGCATTTT. It specifies CATSLQGETRQPQHF. The entire variable domain, with the rest obtained from reference TRBV15 and TRBJ1-5, is as follows: DAMVIQNPRYQVTQFGKPVTLSCSQTLNHNVMYWYQQKSSQAPKLLFHYYDKDFNNEADTPDNFQSRRPNTSFCFLDIRSPGLGDTAMYLCATSLQGETRQPQHFGDGTRLSIL.

The chain combines TRBV2 with TRBJ1-5, with D uncertain. CDR3 size: 12 residues. The V gene lost 3 bases and the J gene lost 4 bases, with 4 bases spanning the gap. The germline V gene has CDR1 SNHLY and CDR2 FYNNEI. CDR3 loop: CASSDRNQPQHF. As DNA, the CDR3 is TGTGCCAGCAGTGATAGAAATCAGCCCCAGCATTTT. The full variable domain, rest sourced from reference TRBV2 and TRBJ1-5, is EPEVTQTPSHQVTQMGQEVILRCVPISNHLYFYWYRQILGQKVEFLVSFYNNEISEKSEIFDDQFSVERPDGSNFTLKIRSTKLEDSAMYFCASSDRNQPQHFGDGTRLSIL.

The chain combines TRBV5-1 with TRBJ2-1; a possible D gene is TRBD2 (6 bases). Trimming left V 7 bases short and J 6 bases short, with 14 bases between. The CDR3 extends over 13 amino acids. The germline CDR1 and CDR2 sequences are SGHRS and YFSETQ. DNA of the CDR3: TGCGCCAGCGCCGGAAAGGAGGGCAATGAGCAGTTCTTC. Protein sequence: CASAGKEGNEQFF.

V gene TRBV23-1 combines with J gene TRBJ2-4; D possibly corresponds to TRBD1 (5 bases). TRBV23-1 falls under the ORF class, with uncertain function. Between the trimmed V and J ends, which lost 7 bases and 10 bases, there was a span of 20 bases. The CDR3 has 14 residues. This chain's CDR3 is CASIPGQPQWIQYF. The CDR3 DNA follows: TGCGCCAGCATCCCAGGGCAGCCACAGTGGATTCAGTACTTC.

The sample holds one count of this clone. V gene TRBV28 combines with J gene TRBJ2-7; TRBD2 might be the D (5 bases). Germline V gene sequence: CDR1 MDHEN, CDR2 SYDVKM. V lost 7 bases and J 0 bases, leaving 10 bases between the germline ends. The CDR3 runs to 13 residues. The CDR3 here is CASNEGSSYEQYF. The CDR3, as DNA: TGTGCCAGCAATGAGGGAAGCTCCTACGAGCAGTACTTC.

The chain links TRBV27 to TRBJ2-5; the D gene is possibly TRBD2 (7 bases). The germline V gene encodes CDR1 MNHEY and CDR2 SMNVEV (reference sequence). V was clipped by 2 bases and J by 7 bases, with 14 bases between them. The length of the CDR3 is 14 residues. CDR3 protein: CASSLPGQRGTQYF. CDR3 DNA: TGTGCCAGCAGTTTACCAGGACAGCGGGGGACCCAGTACTTC.

The CDR3 loop reads CASSFDRGNQPQHF. CDR3 nucleotide sequence: TGTGCCAGCAGTTTTGACAGGGGCAATCAGCCCCAGCATTTT. The rearrangement links TRBV28 to TRBJ1-5, with TRBD1 matching over 7 bases. The CDR3 is 14 amino acids. Looked up from germline, CDR1 is MDHEN and CDR2 is SYDVKM. The V segment lost 3 bases and the J segment 2 bases; nucleotides outside the gene matches: 1.

This clone was seen more than once but under ten times. The CDR3 DNA follows: TGTGCCAGCAGGTCTGGGACAGGGGTCGCGAACACTGAAGCTTTCTTT. This sequence encodes CASRSGTGVANTEAFF. The chain combines TRBV27 with TRBJ1-1; 10 bases align to TRBD1. V shed 6 bases and J 1 base; nucleotides not matched to a gene: 8. The germline V gene has CDR1 MNHEY and CDR2 SMNVEV (reference sequence). CDR3 length: 16 amino acids.

In regard to this clone: The final CDR3 position lacks the conserved phenylalanine or tryptophan, pointing to a likely read error. Here the CDR3 reads CASRPSEGYTL. CDR3 nucleotide sequence: TGTGCCAGCCGACCTTCGGAGGGCTACACCCTC. This chain links TRBV6-5 with TRBJ1-2, with D unresolved. Trimming removed 8 bases from V and 8 bases from J, with 12 bases in between. CDR3 length: 11 amino acids. Germline V lookup: CDR1 MNHEY, CDR2 SVGAGI.

The chain has TRBV20-1 and TRBJ2-3; no reliable D call. The germline gives CDR1 DFQATT, CDR2 SNEGSKA (reference sequence). V was trimmed by 4 bases and J by 2 bases, leaving 4 bases between them. CDR3 length: 11 amino acids. The CDR3 protein is CSATITDTQYF. DNA for the CDR3: TGCAGTGCTACCATCACAGATACGCAGTATTTT.

The CDR3 here is CAGGAGETQYF. The CDR3 nucleotides are TGTGCCGGAGGGGCGGGGGAGACCCAGTACTTC. The V and J genes are TRBV7-9 and TRBJ2-5; D possibly corresponds to TRBD2 (6 bases). The CDR3 is 11 residues long. V lost 11 bases, J lost 5 bases, and 12 bases lay in between. CDR1 SEHNR and CDR2 FQNEAQ come from the germline V gene (reference sequence).

The chain has TRBV6-5 and TRBJ2-7, with 7 bases matching TRBD1. CDR1 is MNHEY and CDR2 is SVGAGI in the germline V gene. The V segment lost 1 base and the J segment 0 bases; nucleotides outside the gene matches: 6. The CDR3 consists of 16 residues. The CDR3 DNA sequence: TGTGCCAGCAGTTACTATAGGACAGGAACCTCCTACGAGCAGTACTTC. Protein: CASSYYRTGTSYEQYF.